Following are 31 T cell receptor beta chains from one sample sequenced in a study of blood T cell repertoires in COVID-19 (TCRdb year 2020). Library generation was performed with the immunoSEQ multiplex PCR assay. TCRdb retrieved this table from immuneACCESS and kept in-frame rearrangements only. Not all clones are present; in checked studies, unresolved V genes account for under half, and no reason is known for the remainder. The sample data list more than 250,000 clones, and approximately 83% of these were observed just once. The ten largest clones represent less than 2.5% of the sample. Sequenced input: PBMCs or T cells enriched from blood (not recorded which). The receptors stem from a man aged 25 to 40 who had recovered from COVID-19.

This rearrangement joins TRBV7-2 to TRBJ1-2; possibly TRBD1 for D (5 bases). Deletions cut 2 bases from V and 3 bases from J, with 22 bases between. The CDR3 is 18 amino acids. The V gene's germline CDR1 is SGHTA and CDR2 FQGNSA. DNA of the CDR3: TGTGCCAGCAGCTTAATAAGCGAACGGGGGGGGATTGACTATGGCTACACCTTC. It codes for CASSLISERGGIDYGYTF.

J is TRBJ1-2 and V is TRBV19; D might be TRBD1 (5 bases). From germline, CDR1 is LNHDA and CDR2 SQIVND (reference sequence). Trimming took 7 bases from V and 5 from J, leaving 8 bases between them. CDR3 length: 11 residues. CDR3 in DNA: TGTGCCAGTAAGCAGGGTTATGGCTACACCTTC. Translated, it gives CASKQGYGYTF.

The V gene is TRBV19, the J gene TRBJ2-1; TRBD2 matches 9 bases. This CDR3 has 15 amino acids. V was clipped by 4 bases and J by 7 bases; unmatched bases: 8. Germline lookup yields CDR1 LNHDA and CDR2 SQIVND (reference sequence). The CDR3 sequence: CASSRDSGGGNEQFF. The CDR3 DNA is TGTGCCAGTAGTAGGGATAGCGGGGGCGGTAATGAGCAGTTCTTC.

This chain connects TRBV7-2 to TRBJ1-1, with D maybe TRBD1 (6 bases). The CDR3 length is 15 residues. V shed 5 bases and J shed 3 bases, with 16 bases lying between them. Germline CDR1 reads SGHTA; CDR2 reads FQGNSA. CDR3 bases: TGTGCCAGCAGCCAGCCTACAGGGCTGTACACTGAAGCTTTCTTT. Residues: CASSQPTGLYTEAFF. Combining the CDR3 with reference TRBV7-2 and TRBJ1-1 gives the whole variable domain GAGVSQSPSNKVTEKGKDVELRCDPISGHTALYWYRQSLGQGLEFLIYFQGNSAPDKSGLPSDRFSAERTGGSVSTLTIQRTQQEDSAVYLCASSQPTGLYTEAFFGQGTRLTVV.

The chain has TRBV5-6 and TRBJ1-5; 9 nucleotides line up with TRBD1. Germline loops: CDR1 SGHDT, CDR2 YYEEEE. V trimming: 0 bases; J trimming: 4 bases; junction bases outside the gene matches: 2. The CDR3 covers 15 residues. Written as DNA, the CDR3 is TGTGCCAGCAGCTTGGCCGGGACAGGGAATCAGCCCCAGCATTTT. It encodes CASSLAGTGNQPQHF.

The rearrangement uses TRBV18 and TRBJ1-4; the match to TRBD1 covers 7 bases. Trimming took 3 bases from V and 8 from J; bases not matched to a gene: 3. The germline CDR1 and CDR2 sequences are KGHSH and LQKENI. This CDR3 is built from 13 residues. The CDR3 is CASSPGQDEKLFF. The CDR3 DNA sequence: TGTGCCAGCTCACCCGGACAGGACGAAAAACTGTTTTTT.

This clone was seen once. The V gene is TRBV5-4, the J gene TRBJ1-4, with D unresolved. Looked up from germline, CDR1 is SGHNT and CDR2 is YYREEE (reference sequence). The germline V and J ends were trimmed by 4 bases and 3 bases, with 7 bases remaining between them. The CDR3 spans 13 residues. The CDR3 sequence: CASSREPNEKLFF. DNA of the CDR3: TGTGCCAGCAGCAGGGAGCCTAATGAAAAACTGTTTTTT. The variable domain in full, completed from reference TRBV5-4 and TRBJ1-4, reads ETGVTQSPTHLIKTRGQQVTLRCSSQSGHNTVSWYQQALGQGPQFIFQYYREEENGRGNFPPRFSGLQFPNYSSELNVNALELDDSALYLCASSREPNEKLFFGSGTQLSVL.

The chain couples TRBV5-1 to TRBJ1-2, with TRBD1 matching over 9 bases. The trim removed 7 bases at V and 4 bases at J, leaving 2 bases unmatched. Germline CDR1 SGHRS, CDR2 YFSETQ. The CDR3 is 12 amino acids. CDR3 sequence (DNA): TGCGCCAGCGGGGACAGGGCCTATGGCTACACCTTC. Translated: CASGDRAYGYTF.

The genes are TRBV10-3 and TRBJ2-2; 9 bases fit TRBD2. Trimming at V came to 10 bases and at J to 6 bases, leaving 6 bases not matched to a gene. The CDR3 loop spans 13 amino acids. In germline, CDR1 is ENHRY, CDR2 SYGVKD. CDR3 protein: CATAEREAGELFF. In DNA, the CDR3 is TGTGCCACGGCCGAGCGGGAGGCCGGGGAGCTGTTTTTT.

The rearrangement links TRBV19 to TRBJ1-1, with a possible D match to TRBD1 (5 bases). The V gene's germline CDR1 is LNHDA and CDR2 SQIVND (reference sequence). V lost 3 bases and J lost 1, with 9 bases in between. This CDR3 comprises 14 residues. CDR3 coding DNA: TGTGCCAGTAGTATGTCTCAGGGGAACACTGAAGCTTTCTTT. This translates into CASSMSQGNTEAFF.

The chain couples TRBV5-1 to TRBJ1-1; 7 bases map to TRBD1. This CDR3 has 14 residues. After removal of 4 bases from V and 7 bases from J, the junction contained 10 bases not matched to a gene. The germline CDR1 and CDR2 sequences are SGHRS and YFSETQ. The CDR3 DNA is TGCGCCAGCAGCACACATGGACAGGCCCTTGAAGCTTTCTTT. Amino acids: CASSTHGQALEAFF.

J is TRBJ2-5 and V is TRBV7-3; TRBD2 matches 8 bases. Losses at the gene ends were 0 bases for V and 2 bases for J; bases not matched to a gene: 2. Germline CDR1 reads SGHTA; CDR2 reads FQGTGA. This CDR3 has 15 amino acids. As DNA, the CDR3 is TGTGCCAGCAGCTTAACCGGGGGGGCACAAGAGACCCAGTACTTC. It codes for CASSLTGGAQETQYF.

This clone appeared once. V is TRBV9 and J is TRBJ1-6, with D hard to call. CDR3 size: 13 residues. Germline V gives CDR1 SGDLS, CDR2 YYNGEE. Trimming left V 1 base short and J 5 bases short, with 4 bases between. The CDR3 region has the DNA TGTGCCAGCAGCGTACTTAATAATTCACCCCTCCACTTT. Translated, it gives CASSVLNNSPLHF.

The chain is built from TRBV5-6 and TRBJ2-1, with 13 nucleotides matching TRBD2. This CDR3 spans 15 amino acids. CDR1 SGHDT and CDR2 YYEEEE come from the germline V gene. Trimming took 3 bases from V and 3 from J; bases not matched to a gene: 0. The CDR3 loop is CASSWTSGGYNEQFF. The CDR3 region has the DNA TGTGCCAGCAGCTGGACTAGCGGGGGCTACAATGAGCAGTTCTTC.

This clone has a handful of counts. The chain carries TRBV6-5 and TRBJ2-1; 9 positions match TRBD2. J gave up 5 bases and V 6 bases, and 2 bases lay outside the gene matches. Germline CDR1 reads MNHEY; CDR2 reads SVGAGI. CDR3 length equals 13 residues. CDR3 nucleotide sequence: TGTGCCAGCAGGGGACTAGCCCACAATGAGCAGTTCTTC. Its protein is CASRGLAHNEQFF.

The chain uses TRBV5-6 and TRBJ2-4; perhaps TRBD1 as D (6 bases). Trimming left V 4 bases short and J 5 bases short, with 19 bases between. The germline CDR1 and CDR2 sequences are SGHDT and YYEEEE. This CDR3 has 16 residues. Written as DNA, the CDR3 is TGTGCCAGCAGCCCTACCTTGACAGGTGGCGAAAACATTCAGTACTTC. Protein product: CASSPTLTGGENIQYF.

Here the CDR3 DNA reads TGTGCCAGCAGCTTCGGTATTGCAAATGAAAAACTGTTTTTT. This gives the protein CASSFGIANEKLFF. V is TRBV13 and J is TRBJ1-4; D call uncertain. CDR3 length equals 14 residues. The ends were cut back, 3 bases at V and 5 bases at J, with 10 bases in the middle. Germline CDR1 reads PRHDT; CDR2 reads FYEKMQ (reference sequence).

This clone occurred a few times. This chain uses TRBV4-3 with TRBJ2-7; TRBD2 agrees at 7 bases. V trimming: 0 bases; J trimming: 2 bases; junction bases outside the gene matches: 7. Germline V gene lookup returns CDR1 LGHNA and CDR2 YSLEER. The CDR3 runs 16 residues. The CDR3 here is CASSQDIERGTYEQYF. As DNA, the CDR3 is TGCGCCAGCAGCCAAGATATCGAGCGGGGCACCTACGAGCAGTACTTC.

The chain joins TRBV9 to TRBJ1-2; the match to TRBD1 covers 7 bases. Per the germline V gene, CDR1 is SGDLS and CDR2 is YYNGEE. The CDR3 has 14 amino acids. V lost 3 bases, J lost 8 bases, and 10 bases stayed unmatched. The CDR3 is CASSGSQGSWGYTF. CDR3 coding DNA: TGTGCCAGCAGCGGGTCACAGGGGTCGTGGGGCTACACCTTC.

The V gene is TRBV19, the J gene TRBJ2-5; 8 bases line up with TRBD2. V was pared by 3 bases and J by 5 bases, with 8 bases of the junction left unmatched. The CDR3 spans 15 residues. Germline CDR1 and CDR2: LNHDA and SQIVND (reference sequence). CDR3 nucleotide sequence: TGTGCCAGTAGTATCAGTCGGGGGGGCCTCGAGACCCAGTACTTC. Protein product: CASSISRGGLETQYF. The full variable domain, rest sourced from reference TRBV19 and TRBJ2-5, is DGGITQSPKYLFRKEGQNVTLSCEQNLNHDAMYWYRQDPGQGLRLIYYSQIVNDFQKGDIAEGYSVSREKKESFPLTVTSAQKNPTAFYLCASSISRGGLETQYFGPGTRLLVL.

The chain uses TRBV27 and TRBJ2-5; maybe TRBD2 (5 bases). V was cut by 4 bases and J by 5 bases, with 11 bases left in between. Germline CDR1 reads MNHEY; CDR2 reads SMNVEV (reference sequence). The CDR3 is 13 amino acids. The CDR3 loop reads CASSSRGTETQYF. DNA of the CDR3: TGTGCCAGCAGTTCACGGGGTACGGAGACCCAGTACTTC.

The rearrangement uses TRBV2 and TRBJ1-2, with D possibly TRBD1 on 6 matching bases. CDR1 and CDR2 from the germline V gene are SNHLY and FYNNEI. Trimming shortened V by 7 bases and J by 8 bases, and 17 bases separated the two germline ends. This CDR3 is built from 13 residues. CDR3 nucleotides: TGTGCCAGCACCGTTGTGCAGGGGTCGGGCTACACCTTC. This codes for CASTVVQGSGYTF.

The chain couples TRBV19 to TRBJ1-2; 8 bases fit TRBD1. The ends lost 6 bases at V and 6 bases at J; junction bases unmatched: 6. Per the germline V gene, CDR1 is LNHDA and CDR2 is SQIVND (reference sequence). CDR3 length: 13 residues. This CDR3 is CASRDRVQHGYTF. The CDR3 DNA sequence: TGTGCCAGTAGGGACAGGGTTCAACATGGCTACACCTTC.

V is TRBV6-4 and J is TRBJ2-3; 8 positions agree with TRBD2. The CDR3 runs 15 residues. Trimming took 3 bases from V and 8 from J; bases not matched to a gene: 10. CDR1 is MRHNA and CDR2 is SNTAGT in the germline V gene. CDR3: CASSEASGGSFTQYF. The CDR3 coding sequence is TGTGCCAGCAGTGAAGCCAGCGGGGGAAGTTTTACGCAGTATTTT.

The CDR3 here is CASSLVRGEQYF. CDR3 sequence (DNA): TGTGCCAGCAGCTTAGTTAGGGGCGAGCAGTACTTC. V is TRBV11-2 and J is TRBJ2-7; the D gene is possibly TRBD1 (5 bases). The CDR3 covers 12 residues. Deletions cut 1 base from V and 6 bases from J, with 7 bases between. Per the germline V gene, CDR1 is SGHAT and CDR2 is FQNNGV.

This clone has a single count. The genes are TRBV29-1 and TRBJ1-1; a weak D match, TRBD1 (6 bases). The CDR3 contains 15 residues. The germline V gene has CDR1 SQVTM and CDR2 ANQGSEA. Trimming removed 5 bases from V and 2 bases from J, with 18 bases in between. CDR3 sequence: CSVRRGPGTNTEAFF. In DNA, the CDR3 is TGCAGCGTTCGGCGGGGGCCAGGAACTAACACTGAAGCTTTCTTT. Full variable domain (missing parts from reference TRBV29-1 and TRBJ1-1): SAVISQKPSRDICQRGTSLTIQCQVDSQVTMMFWYRQQPGQSLTLIATANQGSEATYESGFVIDKFPISRPNLTFSTLTVSNMSPEDSSIYLCSVRRGPGTNTEAFFGQGTRLTVV.

The rearrangement joins TRBV6-5 to TRBJ2-5, with TRBD1 matching 9 bases. CDR1 is MNHEY and CDR2 is SVGAGI in the germline V gene. The CDR3 is made up of 14 amino acids. V lost 6 bases to trimming and J lost 4 bases; unmatched junction nucleotides: 6. DNA for the CDR3: TGTGCCAGCAGATCGACAGGGGGTCGAGAGACCCAGTACTTC. It encodes CASRSTGGRETQYF.

This chain joins TRBV3-1 (or the pseudogene TRBV3-2) and TRBJ1-5, with D possibly TRBD1 on 5 matching bases. The CDR3 is 16 amino acids. CDR1 LGHDT and CDR2 YNNKEL come from the germline V gene (reference sequence). V dropped 3 bases and J dropped 4 bases, with 16 bases sitting between them. This CDR3 reads CASSHPFAGRNQPQHF. The DNA for the CDR3 is TGTGCCAGCAGCCATCCGTTCGCGGGGCGTAATCAGCCCCAGCATTTT.

V gene TRBV4-1 combines with J gene TRBJ1-4, with a possible D match to TRBD1 (5 bases). This CDR3 contains 15 residues. In germline, CDR1 is MGHRA, CDR2 YSYEKL. V was clipped by 3 bases and J by 0 bases, with 8 bases between them. The CDR3 DNA sequence: TGCGCCAGCAGCCACCAGGGCACAACTAATGAAAAACTGTTTTTT. It yields the protein CASSHQGTTNEKLFF.

The rearrangement links TRBV7-3 to TRBJ1-1; TRBD1 matches at 10 bases. The V segment lost 0 bases and the J segment 5 bases; nucleotides outside the gene matches: 9. The CDR3 consists of 17 residues. Germline CDR1 reads SGHTA; CDR2 reads FQGTGA. CDR3 sequence: CASSLTSRQGAYTEAFF. The CDR3 DNA reads as TGTGCCAGCAGCTTAACATCGAGACAGGGGGCCTATACTGAAGCTTTCTTT.

This chain joins TRBV5-4 and TRBJ2-5, with 7 nucleotides matching TRBD2. Germline V lookup: CDR1 SGHNT, CDR2 YYREEE (reference sequence). The CDR3 has 17 amino acids. V trimming: 0 bases; J trimming: 1 base; junction bases outside the gene matches: 9. The CDR3 bases are TGTGCCAGCAGCTTGGGGGCCCCCGGGAGGCCCCAAGAGACCCAGTACTTC. Protein sequence: CASSLGAPGRPQETQYF.